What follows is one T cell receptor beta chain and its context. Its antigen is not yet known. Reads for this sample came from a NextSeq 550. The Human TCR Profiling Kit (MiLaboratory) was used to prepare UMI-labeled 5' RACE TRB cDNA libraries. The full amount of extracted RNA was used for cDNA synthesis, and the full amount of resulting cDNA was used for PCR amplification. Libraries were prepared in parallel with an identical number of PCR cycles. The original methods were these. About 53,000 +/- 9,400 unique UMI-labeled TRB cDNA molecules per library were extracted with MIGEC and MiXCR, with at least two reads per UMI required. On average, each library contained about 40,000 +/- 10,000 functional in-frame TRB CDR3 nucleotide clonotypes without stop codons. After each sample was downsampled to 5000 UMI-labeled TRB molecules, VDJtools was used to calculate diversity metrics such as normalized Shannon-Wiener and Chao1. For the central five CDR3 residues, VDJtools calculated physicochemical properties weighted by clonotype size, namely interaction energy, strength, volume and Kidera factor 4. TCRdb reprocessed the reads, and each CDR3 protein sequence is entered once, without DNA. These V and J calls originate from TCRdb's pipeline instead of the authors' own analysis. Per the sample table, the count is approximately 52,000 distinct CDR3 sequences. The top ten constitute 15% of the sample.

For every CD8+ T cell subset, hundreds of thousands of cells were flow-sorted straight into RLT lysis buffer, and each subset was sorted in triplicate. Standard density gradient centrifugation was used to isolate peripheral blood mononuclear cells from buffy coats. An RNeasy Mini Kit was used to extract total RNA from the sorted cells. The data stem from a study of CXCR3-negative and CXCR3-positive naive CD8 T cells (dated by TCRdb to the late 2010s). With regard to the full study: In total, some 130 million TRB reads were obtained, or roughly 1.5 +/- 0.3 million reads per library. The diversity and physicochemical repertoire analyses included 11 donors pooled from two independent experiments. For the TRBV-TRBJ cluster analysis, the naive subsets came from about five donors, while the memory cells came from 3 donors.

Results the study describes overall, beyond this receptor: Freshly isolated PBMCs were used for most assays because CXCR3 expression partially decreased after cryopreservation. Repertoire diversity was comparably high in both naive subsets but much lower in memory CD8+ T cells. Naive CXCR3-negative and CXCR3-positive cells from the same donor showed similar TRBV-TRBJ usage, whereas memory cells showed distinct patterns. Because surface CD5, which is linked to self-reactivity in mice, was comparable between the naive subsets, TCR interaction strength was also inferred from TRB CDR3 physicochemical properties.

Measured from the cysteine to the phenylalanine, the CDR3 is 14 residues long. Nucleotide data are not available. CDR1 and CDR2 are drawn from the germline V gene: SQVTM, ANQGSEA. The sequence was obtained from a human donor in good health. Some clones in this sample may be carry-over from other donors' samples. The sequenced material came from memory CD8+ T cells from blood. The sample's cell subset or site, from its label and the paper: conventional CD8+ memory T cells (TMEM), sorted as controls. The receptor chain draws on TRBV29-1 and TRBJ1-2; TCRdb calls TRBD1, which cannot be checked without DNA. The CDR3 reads CSVEDPGAGYGYTF.